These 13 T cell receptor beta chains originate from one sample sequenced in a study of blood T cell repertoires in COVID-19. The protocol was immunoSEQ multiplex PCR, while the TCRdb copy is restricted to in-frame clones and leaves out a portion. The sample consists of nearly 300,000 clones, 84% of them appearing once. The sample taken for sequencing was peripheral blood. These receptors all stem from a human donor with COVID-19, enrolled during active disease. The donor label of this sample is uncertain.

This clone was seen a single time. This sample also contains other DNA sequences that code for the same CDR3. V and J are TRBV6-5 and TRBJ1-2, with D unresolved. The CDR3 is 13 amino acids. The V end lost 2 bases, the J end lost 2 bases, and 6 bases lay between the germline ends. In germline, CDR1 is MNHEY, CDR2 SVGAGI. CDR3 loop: CASSYPGNYGYTF. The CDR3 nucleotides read TGTGCCAGCAGTTACCCGGGAAACTATGGCTACACCTTC.

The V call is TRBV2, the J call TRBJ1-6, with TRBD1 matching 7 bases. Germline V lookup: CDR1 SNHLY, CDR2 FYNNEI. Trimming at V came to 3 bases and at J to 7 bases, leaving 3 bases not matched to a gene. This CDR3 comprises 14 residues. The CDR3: CASSEGQWNSPLHF. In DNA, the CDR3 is TGTGCCAGCAGTGAGGGACAGTGGAATTCACCCCTCCACTTT.

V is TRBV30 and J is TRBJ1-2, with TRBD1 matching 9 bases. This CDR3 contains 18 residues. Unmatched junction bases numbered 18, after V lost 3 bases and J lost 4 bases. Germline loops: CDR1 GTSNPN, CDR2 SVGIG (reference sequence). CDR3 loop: CAWSRDPTGTGRGYGYTF. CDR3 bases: TGTGCCTGGAGCCGTGACCCCACCGGGACAGGGCGTGGCTATGGCTACACCTTC.

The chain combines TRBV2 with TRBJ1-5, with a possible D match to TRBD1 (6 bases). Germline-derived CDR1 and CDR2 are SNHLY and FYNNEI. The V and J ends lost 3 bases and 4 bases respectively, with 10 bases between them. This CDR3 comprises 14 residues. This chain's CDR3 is CASSDQTGNQPQHF. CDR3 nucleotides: TGTGCCAGCAGTGACCAGACAGGAAATCAGCCCCAGCATTTT.

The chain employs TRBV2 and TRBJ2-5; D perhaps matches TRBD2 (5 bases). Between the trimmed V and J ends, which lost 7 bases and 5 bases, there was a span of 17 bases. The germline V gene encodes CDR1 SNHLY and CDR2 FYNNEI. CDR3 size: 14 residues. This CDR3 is CASKGGVPSETQYF. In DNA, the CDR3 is TGTGCCAGCAAAGGAGGAGTACCTAGTGAGACCCAGTACTTC.

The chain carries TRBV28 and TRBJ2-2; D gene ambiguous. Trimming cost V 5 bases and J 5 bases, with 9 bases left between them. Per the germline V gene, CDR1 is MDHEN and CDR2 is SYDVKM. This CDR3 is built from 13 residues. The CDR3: CASSKLDTGELFF. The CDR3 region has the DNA TGTGCCAGCAGTAAATTAGATACCGGGGAGCTGTTTTTT. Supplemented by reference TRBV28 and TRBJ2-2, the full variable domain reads DVKVTQSSRYLVKRTGEKVFLECVQDMDHENMFWYRQDPGLGLRLIYFSYDVKMKEKGDIPEGYSVSREKKERFSLILESASTNQTSMYLCASSKLDTGELFFGEGSRLTVL.

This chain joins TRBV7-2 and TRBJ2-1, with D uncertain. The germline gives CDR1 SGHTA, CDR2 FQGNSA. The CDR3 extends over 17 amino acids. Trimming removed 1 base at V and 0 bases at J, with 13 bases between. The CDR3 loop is CASSLGYAASSYNEQFF. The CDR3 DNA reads TGTGCCAGCAGCTTAGGATACGCGGCAAGCTCCTACAATGAGCAGTTCTTC.

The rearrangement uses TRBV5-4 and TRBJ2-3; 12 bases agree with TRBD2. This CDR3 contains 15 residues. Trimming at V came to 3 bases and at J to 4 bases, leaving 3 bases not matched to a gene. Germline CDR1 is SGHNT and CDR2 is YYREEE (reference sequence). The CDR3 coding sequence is TGTGCCAGCAGCTCGACTAGCGGGAGTTCAGATACGCAGTATTTT. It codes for CASSSTSGSSDTQYF. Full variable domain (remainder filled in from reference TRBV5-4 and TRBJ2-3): ETGVTQSPTHLIKTRGQQVTLRCSSQSGHNTVSWYQQALGQGPQFIFQYYREEENGRGNFPPRFSGLQFPNYSSELNVNALELDDSALYLCASSSTSGSSDTQYFGPGTRLTVL.

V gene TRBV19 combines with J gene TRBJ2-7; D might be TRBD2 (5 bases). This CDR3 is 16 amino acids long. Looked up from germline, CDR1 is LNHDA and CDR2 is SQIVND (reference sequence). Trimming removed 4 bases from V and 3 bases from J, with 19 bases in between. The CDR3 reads CASSRGLRDNHYEQYF. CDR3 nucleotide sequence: TGTGCCAGTAGTAGAGGGCTTCGTGATAACCACTACGAGCAGTACTTC.

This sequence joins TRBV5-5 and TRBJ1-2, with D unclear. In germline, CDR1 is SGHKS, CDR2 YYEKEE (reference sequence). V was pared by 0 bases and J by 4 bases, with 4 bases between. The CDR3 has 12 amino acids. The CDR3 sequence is CASSLDSYGYTF. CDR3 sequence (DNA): TGTGCCAGCAGCTTGGACAGCTATGGCTACACCTTC.

CDR3 bases: TGTGCCAGCAGCTTATGGGGCAGGCTGGTTTATAGCAATCAGCCCCAGCATTTT. Amino acids: CASSLWGRLVYSNQPQHF. V usage is TRBV7-4 and J usage is TRBJ1-5; D is perhaps TRBD1 (5 bases). This CDR3 spans 18 amino acids. V was shortened by 2 bases and J by 0 bases, with 17 bases between the two germline ends. Germline-derived CDR1 and CDR2 are SGHVT and SQSDAQ. The variable domain in full, completed from reference TRBV7-4 and TRBJ1-5, reads GAGVSQSPRYKVAKRGRDVALRCDSISGHVTLYWYRQTLGQGSEVLTYSQSDAQRDKSGRPSGRFSAERPERSVSTLKIQRTEQGDSAVYLCASSLWGRLVYSNQPQHFGDGTRLSIL.

CDR3 region: CASSAQGGGNTEAFF. CDR3 DNA: TGTGCCAGCAGTGCCCAAGGAGGCGGGAACACTGAAGCTTTCTTT. The V call is TRBV2, the J call TRBJ1-1; D unclear. V was clipped by 4 bases and J by 1 base, with 13 bases between them. The CDR3 extends over 15 amino acids. Germline CDR1 reads SNHLY; CDR2 reads FYNNEI.

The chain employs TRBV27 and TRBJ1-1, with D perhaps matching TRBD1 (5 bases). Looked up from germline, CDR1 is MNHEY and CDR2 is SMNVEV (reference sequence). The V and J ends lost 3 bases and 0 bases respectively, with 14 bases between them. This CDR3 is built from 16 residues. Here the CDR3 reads CASSFAGLNMNTEAFF. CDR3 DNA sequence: TGTGCCAGCAGTTTCGCGGGGCTGAATATGAACACTGAAGCTTTCTTT.